This is a list of T cell receptor beta chains from one sample in a study of vaccination and CD4 T cells after COVID-19. TCRdb passed the PCR reads through MiXCR, listing each CDR3 protein once. The data hold roughly 11,000 distinct CDR3 sequences, with 50% observed a single time. Which antigens these TCRs recognize remains unknown. The sequenced material came from CD4+ T cells from blood, cultured in vitro. The receptor source for this set is a human donor who had recovered from COVID-19. Both conserved end residues are part of each CDR3. Fields, in order: V gene, CDR3 length, CDR3 protein.

V gene: TRBV2
CDR3 length: 15
CDR3 protein: CATQRDFNAGNTIYF

V gene: TRBV30
CDR3 length: 11
CDR3 protein: CAWSGGAEAFF

V gene: TRBV2
CDR3 length: 14
CDR3 protein: CASRTARGWGELFF

V gene: TRBV30
CDR3 length: 14
CDR3 protein: CAWSEPANTGELFF

V gene: TRBV20-1
CDR3 length: 13
CDR3 protein: CSARERVNSPLHF

V gene: TRBV20-1
CDR3 length: 13
CDR3 protein: CSAGDIYTGELFF

V gene: TRBV7-9
CDR3 length: 14
CDR3 protein: CASSRTGLVGEQFF

V gene: TRBV19
CDR3 length: 13
CDR3 protein: CASSGTVNEKLFF

V gene: TRBV19
CDR3 length: 15
CDR3 protein: CASSMVWKQDRGVHF

V gene: TRBV4-2
CDR3 length: 15
CDR3 protein: CASSQERTEREKLFF

V gene: TRBV6-2/TRBV6-3
CDR3 length: 10
CDR3 protein: CATRDSEAFF

V gene: TRBV6-1
CDR3 length: 11
CDR3 protein: CASTVTDEQYF

V gene: TRBV2
CDR3 length: 12
CDR3 protein: CASSPSNSPLHF

V gene: TRBV15
CDR3 length: 14
CDR3 protein: CATSILQRTDTQYF

V gene: TRBV11-3
CDR3 length: 15
CDR3 protein: CASSSDSSGNNEQFF

V gene: TRBV27
CDR3 length: 13
CDR3 protein: CASRAMGGGGYTF

V gene: TRBV19
CDR3 length: 17
CDR3 protein: CASSPSGRGVMNTEAFF

V gene: TRBV6-5
CDR3 length: 15
CDR3 protein: CASSYSAGGVETQYF

V gene: TRBV14
CDR3 length: 19
CDR3 protein: CASSHHKTRAKWSYNEQFF

V gene: TRBV18
CDR3 length: 13
CDR3 protein: CASSIDGVQPQHF

V gene: TRBV5-1
CDR3 length: 16
CDR3 protein: CASSWMGLTNTGELFF

V gene: TRBV5-1
CDR3 length: 14
CDR3 protein: CASSLAGDTGELFF

V gene: TRBV12-3/TRBV12-4
CDR3 length: 12
CDR3 protein: CASSLMDYEQYF

V gene: TRBV7-2
CDR3 length: 14
CDR3 protein: CASSGTGGGHEQFF

V gene: TRBV6-2/TRBV6-3
CDR3 length: 12
CDR3 protein: CASMPSGGRQYF

V gene: TRBV5-4
CDR3 length: 17
CDR3 protein: CASSLVIFSWTNSPLHF

V gene: TRBV12-3/TRBV12-4
CDR3 length: 16
CDR3 protein: CASSPSGGVPPDTQYF

V gene: TRBV2
CDR3 length: 15
CDR3 protein: CASNRERGTNQPQHF

V gene: TRBV11-2
CDR3 length: 12
CDR3 protein: CASSLGTGELFF

V gene: TRBV29-1
CDR3 length: 13
CDR3 protein: CSVAFRRDYGYTF

V gene: TRBV2
CDR3 length: 15
CDR3 protein: CASRAAGTGGSEAFF

V gene: TRBV6-1
CDR3 length: 17
CDR3 protein: CASSRDPWTGRGEKLFF

V gene: TRBV30
CDR3 length: 16
CDR3 protein: CAWSVLGLAATDTQYF

V gene: TRBV30
CDR3 length: 14
CDR3 protein: CAWRRTGGGYGYTF

V gene: TRBV20-1
CDR3 length: 15
CDR3 protein: CSASKTGAIDYGYTF

V gene: TRBV4-3
CDR3 length: 17
CDR3 protein: CASSQAWQGGSDSPLHF

V gene: TRBV5-4
CDR3 length: 14
CDR3 protein: CASSLQGLSNEQFF

V gene: TRBV7-2
CDR3 length: 18
CDR3 protein: CASSLLPPRRVAKNIQYF

V gene: TRBV7-9
CDR3 length: 17
CDR3 protein: CASSLGSSGTGIGKAFF

V gene: TRBV30
CDR3 length: 16
CDR3 protein: CAWSQGLAGGPDTQYF

V gene: TRBV10-1
CDR3 length: 13
CDR3 protein: CASSEGSGTEAFF

V gene: TRBV10-3
CDR3 length: 12
CDR3 protein: CAISGGTQPQHF

V gene: TRBV11-2
CDR3 length: 15
CDR3 protein: CASSLAVGSRNTIYF

V gene: TRBV7-9
CDR3 length: 13
CDR3 protein: CASSLEGNTEAFF

V gene: TRBV6-1
CDR3 length: 16
CDR3 protein: CASSESPRGSGYGYTF

V gene: TRBV2
CDR3 length: 17
CDR3 protein: CASTPQRTVDSNQPQHF

V gene: TRBV2
CDR3 length: 11
CDR3 protein: CASSPRDIAFF

V gene: TRBV6-1
CDR3 length: 17
CDR3 protein: CASSDNGLAGAEGTQYF

V gene: TRBV28
CDR3 length: 14
CDR3 protein: CASSRQGTQGTQYF

V gene: TRBV6-1
CDR3 length: 16
CDR3 protein: CASRTTGTGGHYGYTF

V gene: TRBV2
CDR3 length: 15
CDR3 protein: CASNFQGHSSEKLFF

V gene: TRBV5-1
CDR3 length: 15
CDR3 protein: CASSLARTGRDEQYF

V gene: TRBV2
CDR3 length: 10
CDR3 protein: CASSEGGYTF

V gene: TRBV6-2/TRBV6-3
CDR3 length: 14
CDR3 protein: CASSYPDSPDGYTF